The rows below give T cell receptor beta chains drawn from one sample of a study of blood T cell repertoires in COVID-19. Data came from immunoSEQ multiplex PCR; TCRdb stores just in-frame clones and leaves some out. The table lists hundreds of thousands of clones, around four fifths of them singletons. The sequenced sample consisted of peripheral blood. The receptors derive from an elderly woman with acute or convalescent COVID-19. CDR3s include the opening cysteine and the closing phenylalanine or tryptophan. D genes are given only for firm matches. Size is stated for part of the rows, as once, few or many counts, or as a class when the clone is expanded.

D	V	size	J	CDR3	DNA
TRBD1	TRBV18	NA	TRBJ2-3	CASSPPGQAPTDTQYF	TGTGCCAGCTCACCCCCGGGACAGGCCCCCACAGATACGCAGTATTTT
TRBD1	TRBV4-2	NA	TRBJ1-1	CASSQADRGRNTEAFF	TGTGCCAGCAGCCAAGCGGACAGGGGGCGGAACACTGAAGCTTTCTTT
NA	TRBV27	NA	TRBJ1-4	CASSSRGLPNEKLFF	TGTGCCAGCAGTTCCCGGGGACTCCCTAATGAAAAACTGTTTTTT
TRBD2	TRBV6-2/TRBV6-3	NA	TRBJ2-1	CASSGLAGVYNEQFF	TGTGCCAGCAGTGGACTAGCTGGGGTGTACAATGAGCAGTTCTTC
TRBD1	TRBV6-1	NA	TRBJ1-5	CASSEVYRGAGSLPQHF	TGTGCCAGCAGTGAAGTTTACAGGGGGGCTGGTTCCCTCCCCCAGCATTTT
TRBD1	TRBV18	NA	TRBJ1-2	CASSPQTGGEHGYTF	TGTGCCAGCTCACCGCAAACAGGGGGCGAACATGGCTACACCTTC
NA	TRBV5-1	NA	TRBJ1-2	CASSFGQTLANYGYTF	TGCGCCAGCAGCTTTGGACAGACCTTAGCTAACTATGGCTACACCTTC
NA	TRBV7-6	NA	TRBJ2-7	CASSPLAGSSYEQYF	TGTGCCAGCAGCCCGTTGGCGGGTTCGTCCTACGAGCAGTACTTC
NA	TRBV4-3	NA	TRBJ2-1	CASSQDGSTYNEQFF	TGCGCCAGCAGCCAAGATGGTTCTACCTACAATGAGCAGTTCTTC
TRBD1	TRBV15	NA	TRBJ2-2	CATSASPGQVDTGELFF	TGTGCCACCAGCGCCTCCCCGGGACAGGTTGACACCGGGGAGCTGTTTTTT
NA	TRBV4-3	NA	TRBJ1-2	CASSQTTNYGYTF	TGCGCCAGCAGCCAAACAACTAACTATGGCTACACCTTC
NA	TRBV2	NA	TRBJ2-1	CASSAGGPDNEQFF	TGTGCCAGCAGTGCCGGGGGGCCCGACAATGAGCAGTTCTTC
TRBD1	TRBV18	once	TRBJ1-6	CASSPSTGGNSPLHF	TGTGCCAGCTCACCGAGTACAGGGGGCAATTCACCCCTCCACTTT
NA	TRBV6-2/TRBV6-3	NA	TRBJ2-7	CASSRNRAGNEQYF	TGTGCCAGCAGTCGAAACAGGGCCGGTAACGAGCAGTACTTC
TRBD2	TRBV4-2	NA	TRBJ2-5	CASSQDYRTSGATETQYF	TGTGCCAGCAGCCAAGATTATAGGACTAGCGGGGCAACGGAGACCCAGTACTTC
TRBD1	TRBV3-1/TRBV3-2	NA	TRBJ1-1	CASSQAGTANTEAFF	TGTGCCAGCAGCCAAGCCGGGACAGCTAACACTGAAGCTTTCTTT
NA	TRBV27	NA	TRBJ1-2	CASRRSPTGSTNYGYTF	TGTGCCAGCAGAAGGAGCCCCACAGGGAGTACTAACTATGGCTACACCTTC
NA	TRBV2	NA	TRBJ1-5	CASSDQGRGNQPQHF	TGTGCCAGCAGTGACCAGGGAAGGGGCAATCAGCCCCAGCATTTT
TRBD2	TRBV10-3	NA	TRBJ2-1	CAISAQGALLAGANEQFF	TGTGCCATCAGTGCACAGGGGGCATTACTAGCGGGAGCGAATGAGCAGTTCTTC
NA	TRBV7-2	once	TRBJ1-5	CASSLARGAGNQPQHF	TGTGCCAGCAGCTTAGCGCGGGGGGCTGGCAATCAGCCCCAGCATTTT
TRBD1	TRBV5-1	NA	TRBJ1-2	CASSLPPTTGLFGYTF	TGCGCCAGCAGCTTACCCCCAACGACAGGGTTATTTGGCTACACCTTC
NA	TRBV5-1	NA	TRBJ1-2	CASSPQTGLANYGYTF	TGCGCCAGCAGCCCGCAGACAGGCCTAGCTAACTATGGCTACACCTTC
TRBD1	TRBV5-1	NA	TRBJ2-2	CASSNSTGGPGELFF	TGCGCCAGCAGCAACTCGACAGGGGGCCCCGGGGAGCTGTTTTTT
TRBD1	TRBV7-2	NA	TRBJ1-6	CASSLGQGGNSPLHF	TGTGCCAGCAGCTTAGGACAGGGTGGAAATTCACCCCTCCACTTT
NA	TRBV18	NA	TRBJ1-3	CASSPGEAGNTIYF	TGTGCCAGCTCACCAGGGGAGGCTGGAAACACCATATATTTT
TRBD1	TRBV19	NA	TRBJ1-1	CASSKRTGNTEAFF	TGTGCCAGTAGCAAAAGGACAGGGAACACTGAAGCTTTCTTT
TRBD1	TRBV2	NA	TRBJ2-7	CASSVSPPRGFFTSTYEQYF	TGTGCCAGCAGTGTATCCCCGCCCAGGGGGTTTTTCACCTCCACTTACGAGCAGTACTTC
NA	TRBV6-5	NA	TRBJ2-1	CASTQLHNEQFF	TGTGCCAGCACCCAACTACACAATGAGCAGTTCTTC
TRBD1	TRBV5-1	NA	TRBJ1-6	CASSLVEGASPLHF	TGCGCCAGCAGCTTGGTTGAGGGGGCATCACCCCTCCACTTT